Here is one T cell receptor beta chain with its context. Its target is not known. This entry is derived from a study of cytomegalovirus exposure and HLA in healthy donors. Points from the study as a whole: One cluster of highly shared sequence variants probably arose as a sequencing artifact. Most TCR sequences proved rare, with some public TCRs found in many donors. Some V segments could not be told apart, so they were left out, TRBV6-2 and TRBV6-3 among them. TCR beta chain V- and J-gene trimming was linked, in a later analysis, to a missense variant in DCLRE1C.

PCR amplification relied on 60 Vbeta primers (plus 13 Jbeta primers). The data were produced by immunoSEQ multiplex PCR, yet TCRdb's version contains in-frame clones alone and is incomplete. The table shows roughly 200,000 clones, with around 80% occurring only once. V was trimmed by 0 bases and J by 3 bases, leaving 3 bases between them. CDR1 is SGHNT, CDR2 YYREEE, per germline (reference sequence). This CDR3 has 12 residues. This TCR was sampled from a woman between 35 and 50 years old in good health and CMV-seronegative. The sequenced sample was PBMCs. This chain uses TRBV5-4 with TRBJ1-1; D not certain. The DNA of the CDR3 is TGTGCCAGCAGCTTGGACTACACTGAAGCTTTCTTT. This encodes CASSLDYTEAFF.